The 10 T cell receptor beta chains presented below share a single source sample, sequenced in a study of T-cell reconstitution after alpha-beta-depleted transplantation in children. Preparation of the TCRbeta library was carried out with unique molecular identifiers. MiXCR was run by TCRdb on the PCR reads, yielding one entry per CDR3 protein. The top ten hold about 2.1% of the sample, which has 490,000 or so distinct CDR3 sequences, roughly 10% seen once. The input for sequencing was PBMCs, taken before TCRalphabeta/CD19-depleted stem cell transplant. The source of these receptors is a child aged 2-15 years with inherited bone marrow failure, due to receive a stem cell transplant.

This clonotype came up many times. The V call is TRBV12-3 or TRBV12-4, the J call TRBJ2-2; D unresolved. Trimming stripped 10 bases from V and 1 base from J, with 13 bases between. The CDR3 has 14 amino acids. DNA of the CDR3: TGTGCCACCCAATCCTATGAGAACACCGGGGAGCTGTTTTTT. It is translated as CATQSYENTGELFF.

This clonotype was counted at least ten times. The chain uses TRBV10-3 and TRBJ2-1, with D tentatively TRBD2 (5 bases). The V gene lost 0 bases and the J gene lost 9 bases, with 21 bases spanning the gap. CDR1 and CDR2 from the germline V gene are ENHRY and SYGVKD. The CDR3 runs 17 residues. CDR3: CAISESEWAGSRSEQFF. The CDR3 DNA is TGTGCCATCAGTGAGTCCGAGTGGGCGGGTAGCCGGAGTGAGCAGTTCTTC.

Concerning this clonotype: Since a much larger clone is just one base distant, this may be a read error. This chain uses TRBV15 with TRBJ2-1; D may be TRBD2 (6 bases). CDR3 length equals 15 residues. Germline V gene lookup returns CDR1 LNHNV and CDR2 YYDKDF (reference sequence). Trimming stripped 0 bases from V and 4 bases from J, with 10 bases between. In DNA, the CDR3 is TGTGCCACCAGCAGAGATTCGGGGGATTACAATGAGCAGTTCTTC. Translation gives CATSRDSGDYNEQFF.

This clonotype has a handful of counts. The chain carries TRBV28 and TRBJ2-1, with 9 bases that match TRBD2. The trim removed 4 bases at V and 4 bases at J, leaving 8 bases unmatched. CDR3 length: 16 residues. CDR1 and CDR2 from the germline V gene are MDHEN and SYDVKM. The CDR3 nucleotides read TGTGCCAGCAGTTCCCAGCGGGAGGTTCAGTACAATGAGCAGTTCTTC. This translates into CASSSQREVQYNEQFF. The entire variable domain, with the rest obtained from reference TRBV28 and TRBJ2-1, is as follows: DVKVTQSSRYLVKRTGEKVFLECVQDMDHENMFWYRQDPGLGLRLIYFSYDVKMKEKGDIPEGYSVSREKKERFSLILESASTNQTSMYLCASSSQREVQYNEQFFGPGTRLTVL.

This clonotype was observed at least ten times. The chain recombines TRBV20-1 with TRBJ1-1, with D perhaps matching TRBD1 (5 bases). The germline V gene has CDR1 DFQATT and CDR2 SNEGSKA (reference sequence). The CDR3 length is 14 residues. Trimming took off 6 bases at V and 2 bases at J, with 16 bases between the two ends. For the CDR3, the DNA is TGCAGTGCCTCCAATTCGGGGGGAAACACTGAAGCTTTCTTT. It is translated as CSASNSGGNTEAFF.

Many counts were recorded for this clonotype. The chain carries TRBV27 and TRBJ1-6, with a possible D match to TRBD1 (6 bases). V gave up 3 bases and J gave up 8 bases, with 11 bases separating them. Germline CDR1 reads MNHEY; CDR2 reads SMNVEV (reference sequence). This CDR3 has 14 residues. CDR3 region: CASSLYRVDSPLHF. For the CDR3, the DNA is TGTGCCAGCAGTTTGTACAGGGTTGATTCACCCCTCCACTTT.

This clonotype appeared many times. This rearrangement joins TRBV28 to TRBJ2-7, with 11 bases that match TRBD2. After removal of 3 bases from V and 3 bases from J, the junction contained 10 bases not matched to a gene. The germline V gene encodes CDR1 MDHEN and CDR2 SYDVKM. This CDR3 region has 17 residues. CDR3 region: CASSLVLAGGNFYEQYF. The CDR3 DNA sequence: TGTGCCAGCAGTTTGGTCCTAGCGGGAGGAAACTTCTACGAGCAGTACTTC.

This clonotype was seen repeatedly, ten times or more. The genes are TRBV12-3 or TRBV12-4 and TRBJ2-4; D is perhaps TRBD1 (6 bases). The V and J ends lost 4 bases and 0 bases respectively, with 7 bases between them. There are 14 residues in the CDR3. CDR3 DNA: TGTGCCAGCAGTTGGGGGCTAGCCAAAAACATTCAGTACTTC. This encodes CASSWGLAKNIQYF.

This clonotype showed up many times. The chain couples TRBV10-3 to TRBJ2-1; 13 bases are a match to TRBD2. This CDR3 contains 13 residues. Germline assignment: CDR1 ENHRY and CDR2 SYGVKD. With V trimmed by 6 bases and J by 10 bases, 3 bases remained unmatched. CDR3: CAIRGTSGIEQFF. CDR3 DNA sequence: TGTGCCATCAGGGGGACTAGCGGGATCGAGCAGTTCTTC.

The genes are TRBV4-2 and TRBJ2-1; D gene ambiguous. Trimming left V 1 base short and J 4 bases short, with 14 bases between. Per germline, CDR1 LGHNA and CDR2 YNFKEQ. This CDR3 region has 16 residues. The DNA for the CDR3 is TGTGCCAGCAGCCAAGTTGAGGCGGATGCTTACAATGAGCAGTTCTTC. Translation gives CASSQVEADAYNEQFF.